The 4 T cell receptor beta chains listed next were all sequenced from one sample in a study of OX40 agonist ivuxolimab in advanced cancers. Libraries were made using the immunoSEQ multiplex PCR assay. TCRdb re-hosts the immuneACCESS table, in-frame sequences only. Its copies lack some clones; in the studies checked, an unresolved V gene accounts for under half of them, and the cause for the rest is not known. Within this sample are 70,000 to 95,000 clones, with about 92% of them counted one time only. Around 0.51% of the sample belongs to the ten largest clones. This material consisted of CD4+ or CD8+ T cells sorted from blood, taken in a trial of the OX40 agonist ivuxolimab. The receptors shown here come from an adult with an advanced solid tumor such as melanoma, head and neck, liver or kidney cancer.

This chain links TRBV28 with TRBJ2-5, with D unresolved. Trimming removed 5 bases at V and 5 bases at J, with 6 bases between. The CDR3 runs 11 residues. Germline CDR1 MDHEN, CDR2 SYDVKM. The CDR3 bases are TGTGCCAGCAGTGAAAGGGAGACCCAGTACTTC. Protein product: CASSERETQYF.

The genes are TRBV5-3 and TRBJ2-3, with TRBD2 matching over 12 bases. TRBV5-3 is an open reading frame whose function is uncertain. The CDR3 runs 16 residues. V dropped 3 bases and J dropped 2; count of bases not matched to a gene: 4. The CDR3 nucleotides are TGTGCCAGAAGCTGGGGACTAGCGGGCCACACAGATACGCAGTATTTT. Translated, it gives CARSWGLAGHTDTQYF.

CDR3 sequence (DNA): TGTGCCAGTAGTAACACAGGGGCGGGCGGGGAGCTGTTTTTT. This sequence encodes CASSNTGAGGELFF. V gene TRBV19 combines with J gene TRBJ2-2; 7 bases are a match to TRBD1. Germline values: CDR1 LNHDA, CDR2 SQIVND (reference sequence). The CDR3 runs 14 residues. With 4 bases clipped from V and 7 bases from J, the junction kept 6 bases outside the gene matches.

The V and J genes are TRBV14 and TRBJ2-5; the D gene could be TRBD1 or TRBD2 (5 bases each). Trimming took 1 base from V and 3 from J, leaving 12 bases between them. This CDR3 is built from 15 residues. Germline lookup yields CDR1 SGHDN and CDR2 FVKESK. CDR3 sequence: CASSQGWGKEETQYF. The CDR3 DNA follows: TGTGCCAGCAGCCAAGGCTGGGGGAAGGAAGAGACCCAGTACTTC.